This record looks at one T cell receptor beta chain sequence and its context. Its antigen is undetermined. The CDR3 extends over 18 amino acids. The germline CDR1 and CDR2 sequences are MNHGY and SAAAGT. Trimming took off 2 bases at V and 2 bases at J, with 19 bases between the two ends. The data are from a study of cytomegalovirus exposure and HLA in healthy donors. Overall study context: Earlier, 100 million or so unique TCR beta sequences were recovered from about 200 million T cells by an analysis.

Amplification used 60 Vbeta primers and 13 Jbeta primers. Profiling relied on immunoSEQ multiplex PCR, and the TCRdb table lists in-frame clones only, not all of them. The table records 150,000 to 200,000 clones, about 77% of them present only once. Points from the study as a whole: Data from an earlier analysis indicated that most TCR beta V segments were productive either about 87% or about 30% of the time. In vitro testing confirmed a few CMV-associated chains as specific for CMV antigens.

Sequencing was done on a sample of PBMCs. The TCR comes from a man aged 18 to 29 in good health and CMV-seropositive. This sequence joins TRBV6-8 and TRBJ2-1, with TRBD2 as a possible D gene (6 bases). The CDR3 DNA reads TGTGCCAGCAGTTACGCCCTGGGCGGGACGCTTACCTACAATGAGCAGTTCTTC. This sequence encodes CASSYALGGTLTYNEQFF.